One sample yielded the 25 T cell receptor beta chains listed below, sequenced in a study of OX40 agonist ivuxolimab in advanced cancers. This table comes from immunoSEQ multiplex PCR, and its TCRdb copy is limited to in-frame clones, with some not included. The sample holds 65,000 to 85,000 clones, more than 70% seen once. This specimen was CD4+ or CD8+ T cells sorted from blood, taken in a trial of the OX40 agonist ivuxolimab. These receptors were obtained from an adult with an advanced solid tumor such as melanoma, head and neck, liver or kidney cancer.

This chain connects TRBV9 to TRBJ1-2; TRBD1 aligns across 9 bases. The CDR3 totals 14 residues. CDR1 and CDR2 from the germline V gene are SGDLS and YYNGEE. With V trimmed by 4 bases and J by 5 bases, 6 bases remained unmatched. The CDR3 sequence: CASSLGQGGYGYTF. The DNA of the CDR3 is TGTGCCAGCAGCTTGGGACAGGGAGGGTATGGCTACACCTTC.

This clone was recorded only once. The genes are TRBV7-2 and TRBJ1-4; no reliable D call. With 5 bases removed from V and 6 bases from J, the gap between germline ends came to 16 bases. The CDR3 has 15 residues. Germline assignment: CDR1 SGHTA and CDR2 FQGNSA. The CDR3 bases are TGTGCCAGCAGCCCCCCAAACCAGGCCTATGAAAAACTGTTTTTT. Its protein is CASSPPNQAYEKLFF.

This sequence joins TRBV7-3 and TRBJ2-3, with D possibly being TRBD2 (5 bases). Germline loops: CDR1 SGHTA, CDR2 FQGTGA. The V and J ends lost 5 bases and 0 bases respectively, with 9 bases between them. The CDR3 runs to 14 residues. CDR3 loop: CASSPGLSTDTQYF. CDR3 sequence (DNA): TGTGCCAGCAGCCCCGGACTGAGCACAGATACGCAGTATTTT.

V gene TRBV7-2 combines with J gene TRBJ2-3; 8 nucleotides line up with TRBD1. The J segment lost 5 bases and the V segment lost 4 bases, leaving 14 bases of the junction unmatched. Germline CDR1 SGHTA, CDR2 FQGNSA. CDR3 length equals 17 residues. DNA of the CDR3: TGTGCCAGCAGCTCCCAAGTACTACAGGGGGGAAGAGATACGCAGTATTTT. Translated: CASSSQVLQGGRDTQYF.

J is TRBJ1-5 and V is TRBV19; D remains unclear. The CDR3 has 13 amino acids. Germline CDR1 and CDR2: LNHDA and SQIVND (reference sequence). Trimming shortened V by 9 bases and J by 0 bases, and 9 bases separated the two germline ends. The CDR3: CASSLASNQPQHF. The CDR3, as DNA: TGTGCCAGCTCCCTTGCTAGCAATCAGCCCCAGCATTTT.

The CDR3 sequence is CATGGVKETQYF. The CDR3 nucleotides are TGTGCCACAGGCGGGGTGAAGGAGACCCAGTACTTC. This chain joins TRBV28 and TRBJ2-5; maybe TRBD2 (6 bases). CDR1 and CDR2 (germline): MDHEN, SYDVKM. V lost 10 bases and J 5 bases, leaving 14 bases between the germline ends. This CDR3 region has 12 residues.

This chain uses TRBV5-1 with TRBJ1-3; D might be TRBD1 (5 bases). The germline V gene has CDR1 SGHRS and CDR2 YFSETQ. Between the trimmed V and J ends, which lost 2 bases and 2 bases, there was a span of 8 bases. The length of the CDR3 is 14 residues. CDR3 coding DNA: TGCGCCAGCAGCTTTGGGGGAGCTGGAAACACCATATATTTT. Translation: CASSFGGAGNTIYF.

This clone was counted once. DNA of the CDR3: TGTGCCAGCAGTCTTTTACAGGGGAGGGATGAGCAGTTCTTC. This codes for CASSLLQGRDEQFF. The chain links TRBV2 to TRBJ2-1; tentatively, D is TRBD1 or TRBD2 (7 bases each). This CDR3 is 14 amino acids long. V lost 5 bases, J lost 8 bases, and 16 bases lay in between. Germline assignment: CDR1 SNHLY and CDR2 FYNNEI.

The CDR3 region is CASSLVGNQPQHF. The CDR3 DNA reads as TGCGCCAGCAGCTTGGTCGGGAATCAGCCCCAGCATTTT. V gene TRBV5-1 combines with J gene TRBJ1-5; D not resolved. Germline V gene data show CDR1 as SGHRS and CDR2 as YFSETQ. This CDR3 has 13 residues. Trimming took 0 bases from V and 4 from J, leaving 5 bases between them. Full variable domain (remainder filled in from reference TRBV5-1 and TRBJ1-5): KAGVTQTPRYLIKTRGQQVTLSCSPISGHRSVSWYQQTPGQGLQFLFEYFSETQRNKGNFPGRFSGRQFSNSRSEMNVSTLELGDSALYLCASSLVGNQPQHFGDGTRLSIL.

The chain carries TRBV11-2 and TRBJ2-7; a weak D match, TRBD2 (5 bases). Germline values: CDR1 SGHAT, CDR2 FQNNGV. The CDR3 covers 16 residues. V lost 5 bases and J lost 0, with 17 bases in between. The CDR3 DNA is TGTGCCAGCAGCCCCCTGGCCAGGAGGAGCTCCTACGAGCAGTACTTC. Translation gives CASSPLARRSSYEQYF.

The CDR3 loop is CASSPRSYRGRMVTRQPQHF. The DNA of the CDR3 is TGTGCCAGCAGTCCGCGATCTTACAGGGGGCGGATGGTTACGCGTCAGCCCCAGCATTTT. The chain has TRBV28 and TRBJ1-5; 9 bases line up with TRBD1. The V and J ends lost 5 bases and 6 bases, in that order; junction bases with no gene match: 23. CDR1 and CDR2 (germline): MDHEN, SYDVKM. The CDR3 sequence is 20 residues long.

The sample holds a few counts of this clone. J is TRBJ2-1 and V is TRBV4-1, with unresolved D. This CDR3 is built from 10 residues. The V and J ends lost 1 base and 13 bases respectively, with 5 bases between them. Germline V CDR1 and CDR2: MGHRA, YSYEKL. DNA of the CDR3: TGCGCCAGCAGCCAAGGACGTCAGTTCTTC. Encoded protein: CASSQGRQFF.

This chain uses TRBV4-3 with TRBJ2-2; the D is unclear. Between the trimmed V and J ends, which lost 0 bases and 0 bases, there was a span of 5 bases. Germline CDR1 is LGHNA and CDR2 is YSLEER. This CDR3 has 15 residues. CDR3: CASSQEYANTGELFF. CDR3 nucleotide sequence: TGCGCCAGCAGCCAAGAGTACGCGAACACCGGGGAGCTGTTTTTT.

The genes are TRBV7-2 and TRBJ1-2; D unresolved. Germline V gene data show CDR1 as SGHTA and CDR2 as FQGNSA. V lost 1 base and J lost 6, with 12 bases in between. The CDR3 is 14 residues long. The CDR3: CASSLGRPVHGYTF. DNA of the CDR3: TGTGCCAGCAGCTTAGGGAGGCCCGTACATGGCTACACCTTC.

The V gene is TRBV11-3, the J gene TRBJ2-2; 9 bases align to TRBD2. V gave up 2 bases and J gave up 3 bases; unmatched junction bases: 4. The CDR3 sequence is 16 residues long. Germline values: CDR1 SGHNT, CDR2 YENEEA. The CDR3 loop reads CASSLSSGVYTGELFF. DNA for the CDR3: TGTGCCAGCAGCTTATCTAGCGGGGTCTACACCGGGGAGCTGTTTTTT.

The V and J genes are TRBV7-2 and TRBJ2-1; possibly TRBD2 for D (6 bases). Trimming took off 6 bases at V and 0 bases at J, with 15 bases between the two ends. This CDR3 is 16 amino acids long. Per germline, CDR1 SGHTA and CDR2 FQGNSA. The CDR3 nucleotides read TGTGCCAGCAGTCCTCGAGCGGGTCGCTCCTACAATGAGCAGTTCTTC. Translation: CASSPRAGRSYNEQFF.

The chain carries TRBV7-3 and TRBJ2-2; tentative D call: TRBD2 (5 bases). Germline CDR1 SGHTA, CDR2 FQGTGA. V was trimmed by 4 bases and J by 4 bases, leaving 7 bases between them. CDR3 size: 13 residues. The CDR3 nucleotides are TGTGCCAGCAGCTGGAGCGGCACCGGGGAGCTGTTTTTT. Translating it yields CASSWSGTGELFF.

The genes are TRBV5-1 and TRBJ1-2; D is possibly TRBD1 (6 bases). The length of the CDR3 is 16 residues. Germline V gives CDR1 SGHRS, CDR2 YFSETQ. The germline V and J ends were trimmed by 5 bases and 3 bases, with 20 bases remaining between them. CDR3 sequence (DNA): TGCGCCAGCAGTTCGACTGGCGGGGGCGCGGACTATGGCTACACCTTC. Amino acids: CASSSTGGGADYGYTF.

This clone was detected once. This chain's CDR3 is CASYHVGGAKRETQYF. Here the CDR3 DNA reads TGTGCCAGCTACCATGTAGGGGGGGCTAAGAGAGAGACCCAGTACTTC. This chain connects TRBV2 to TRBJ2-5, with D perhaps matching TRBD2 (7 bases). Germline CDR1 reads SNHLY; CDR2 reads FYNNEI. This CDR3 region has 16 residues. The V and J ends lost 8 bases and 4 bases respectively, with 23 bases between them.

Notes on this clone: Other DNA sequences from this sample encode an identical CDR3 as well. J is TRBJ2-5 and V is TRBV5-1, with 12 bases lining up with TRBD1. Germline CDR1 is SGHRS and CDR2 is YFSETQ. Losses at the gene ends were 4 bases for V and 0 bases for J; bases not matched to a gene: 4. This CDR3 comprises 16 residues. The CDR3 nucleotides read TGCGCCAGCAGCGGCGGGACAGGGGGCTACCAAGAGACCCAGTACTTC. It is translated as CASSGGTGGYQETQYF. Full variable domain (outside the CDR3, taken from reference TRBV5-1 and TRBJ2-5): KAGVTQTPRYLIKTRGQQVTLSCSPISGHRSVSWYQQTPGQGLQFLFEYFSETQRNKGNFPGRFSGRQFSNSRSEMNVSTLELGDSALYLCASSGGTGGYQETQYFGPGTRLLVL.

The chain links TRBV29-1 to TRBJ2-3; 8 nucleotides agree with TRBD1. This CDR3 spans 13 amino acids. Per germline, CDR1 SQVTM and CDR2 ANQGSEA. V lost 6 bases to trimming and J lost 4 bases; unmatched junction nucleotides: 6. CDR3 DNA: TGCAGCGTCGGACAGGGATGGGCAGATACGCAGTATTTT. It codes for CSVGQGWADTQYF.

The chain carries TRBV4-3 and TRBJ2-5; 8 nucleotides agree with TRBD2. Germline V gene lookup returns CDR1 LGHNA and CDR2 YSLEER. CDR3 size: 16 residues. Trimming at V came to 1 base and at J to 2 bases, leaving 6 bases not matched to a gene. In nucleotides, the CDR3 is TGCGCCAGCAGCCAAGGGTCAGCGGGGGAGCAAGAGACCCAGTACTTC. This gives the protein CASSQGSAGEQETQYF.

The chain carries TRBV4-1 and TRBJ2-1; D call uncertain. V lost 0 bases to trimming and J lost 1 base, with 7 bases between them. The CDR3 totals 15 residues. Germline V gives CDR1 MGHRA, CDR2 YSYEKL. The CDR3 coding sequence is TGCGCCAGCAGCCAAGAGGTGCGGTCCTACAATGAGCAGTTCTTC. Protein: CASSQEVRSYNEQFF.

The chain has TRBV2 and TRBJ2-5; possibly TRBD1 for D (5 bases). Germline-derived CDR1 and CDR2 are SNHLY and FYNNEI. The CDR3 spans 13 residues. Trimming pared 6 bases from V and 1 base from J, leaving 9 bases between. This CDR3 is CASSFDSQETQYF. CDR3 nucleotide sequence: TGTGCCAGCAGCTTCGACAGCCAAGAGACCCAGTACTTC.

This chain uses TRBV6-6 with TRBJ1-6; 7 bases fit TRBD1. Germline V CDR1 and CDR2: MNHNY, SVGAGI (reference sequence). After removal of 5 bases from V and 7 bases from J, the junction contained 5 bases not matched to a gene. This CDR3 comprises 14 residues. CDR3 amino acids: CASSRAGGNSPLHF. The CDR3 DNA reads TGTGCCAGCAGTAGGGCAGGGGGAAATTCACCCCTCCACTTT.